This T cell receptor beta chain was found in a study of OX40 agonist ivuxolimab in advanced cancers. Study-wide context: Ivuxolimab, which patients received intravenously every 2 weeks, was dosed at 0.01 to 10 mg/kg. In three patients, partial responses were observed, one with hepatocellular carcinoma and two with cutaneous melanoma.

This clone came up once. The antigen is unknown. General study points: Doses of 0.1 to 3.0 mg/kg were accompanied by clonal expansion of CD4+ and CD8+ blood T cells by week 6. Relatively little clonal expansion, among the lowest observed, appeared in partial responders at 0.1-3.0 mg/kg.

Deletions cut 4 bases from V and 5 bases from J, with 17 bases between. CDR1 and CDR2 from the germline V gene are GTSNPN and SVGIG (reference sequence). This CDR3 contains 14 residues. The table came from immunoSEQ multiplex PCR; TCRdb's copy has only in-frame clones and leaves some out. The sample has about 26,000 clones; more than 70% are singletons. This chain connects TRBV30 to TRBJ1-1; TRBD1 might be the D (5 bases). The sequencing used CD4+ or CD8+ T cells sorted from blood, collected in a trial of the OX40 agonist ivuxolimab. The sequence derives from an adult with an advanced solid tumor such as melanoma, head and neck, liver or kidney cancer. CDR3 amino acids: CAWTRQGWWTEAFF. The CDR3 DNA reads as TGTGCCTGGACCCGCCAGGGATGGTGGACTGAAGCTTTCTTT.